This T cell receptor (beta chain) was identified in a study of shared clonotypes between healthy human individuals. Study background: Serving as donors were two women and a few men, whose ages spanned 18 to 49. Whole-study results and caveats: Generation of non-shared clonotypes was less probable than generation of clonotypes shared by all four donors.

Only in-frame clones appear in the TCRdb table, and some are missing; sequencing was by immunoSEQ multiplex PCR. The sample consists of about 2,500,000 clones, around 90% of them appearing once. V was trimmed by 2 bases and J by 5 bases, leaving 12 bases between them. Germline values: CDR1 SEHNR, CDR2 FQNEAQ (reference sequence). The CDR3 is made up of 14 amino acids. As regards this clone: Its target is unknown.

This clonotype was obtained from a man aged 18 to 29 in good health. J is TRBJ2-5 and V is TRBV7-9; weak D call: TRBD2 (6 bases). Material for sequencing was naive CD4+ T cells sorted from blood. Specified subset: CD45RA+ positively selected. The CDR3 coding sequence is TGTGCCAGCAGCTTAACGGCCGGGGGTGAGACCCAGTACTTC. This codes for CASSLTAGGETQYF.